This T cell receptor (beta chain) was sequenced during a study of response to subunit inactivated influenza vaccine. Germline V gives CDR1 SGHAT, CDR2 FQNNGV. The V end was cut by 7 bases, the J end by 2 bases, with 15 bases between. The CDR3 consists of 15 residues. In TCRdb, the RT-PCR reads were re-called with MiXCR into one record per CDR3 protein. The sample yields over 400,000 distinct CDR3 sequences, over 10% seen once. This clonotype has more than one count but fewer than ten. The sequence came from a man aged 50-59 years who received an inactivated influenza vaccine. The material was PBMCs from blood, obtained 45 days after vaccination. The chain couples TRBV11-2 to TRBJ2-1, with D possibly TRBD2 on 5 matching bases. The CDR3 nucleotides read TGTGCCAGCACCCCGCTAGCCTTCGCCTACAATGAGCAGTTCTTC. Residues: CASTPLAFAYNEQFF.